This T cell receptor (beta chain) was identified in a study of blood T cell repertoires in COVID-19. The overall study: Specimens from acute and convalescent COVID-19 originated in the United States, Italy and Spain. Sample material is recorded as cDNA or gDNA derived from T cells, B-cell-depleted T cells, or PBMCs.

Original processing notes: Nucleated cell number was recorded as an estimate derived from reference gene primer amplification. TCRdb's copy holds only in-frame clones and misses some; the assay was immunoSEQ multiplex PCR. That table is the source of V, J and clone size, and D and trimming were worked out from the DNA. The profile shows 250,000 to 300,000 clones, 80% to 85% of them singletons. J lost 2 bases, V lost 0 bases, and 1 base had no gene match. This CDR3 region has 15 residues. CDR1 MDHEN and CDR2 SYDVKM come from the germline V gene. The receptor comes from a man aged 60 to 75 with acute or convalescent COVID-19. V is TRBV28 and J is TRBJ2-7; 10 bases line up with TRBD2. The sequenced sample consisted of peripheral blood. CDR3 bases: TGTGCCAGCAGTTTATGGGGACTAGCGACCTACGAGCAGTACTTC. This translates into CASSLWGLATYEQYF.